A selection of T cell receptor beta chains follows, all from one sample in a study of shared clonotypes between healthy human individuals. Assay used: immunoSEQ multiplex PCR; TCRdb lists only in-frame clones, some missing. The table shows some 1,900,000 clones, with less than 95% occurring only once. The sequenced sample was naive CD8+ T cells sorted from blood. These receptors were obtained from a young man in good health. Each CDR3 is given with its conserved first and last residue. Each record gives: D gene, J gene, clone size, V gene, CDR3 DNA, CDR3 protein. D genes are given only for firm matches. Where a row states a size, it is once, few, many or the class of an expanded clone; other rows omit it.

>TRBD1|TRBJ2-5|NA|TRBV5-1
TGCGCCAGCCATTGGACAGGGGCAGAGACCCAGTACTTC
CASHWTGAETQYF
>NA|TRBJ1-1|NA|TRBV2
TGTGCCAGCAGTGACTCCGGTCCGGGACAAATCTTGGCTGAAGCTTTCTTT
CASSDSGPGQILAEAFF
>TRBD1|TRBJ1-2|NA|TRBV7-6
TGTGCCAGCAGCCCCCGGACAGGTTATGGCTACACCTTC
CASSPRTGYGYTF
>TRBD1|TRBJ1-1|NA|TRBV6-5
TGTGCCACCACCGGGACAGACGACACTGAAGCTTTCTTT
CATTGTDDTEAFF
>TRBD1|TRBJ1-5|NA|TRBV6-1
TGTGCCAGCAGTGAAATTGGGACAGGGGGCCTGCCCCAGCATTTT
CASSEIGTGGLPQHF
>NA|TRBJ2-1|NA|TRBV29-1
TGCAGCGTTGAAGGGGTCCCGGGAGAGACAACCTACAATGAGCAGTTCTTC
CSVEGVPGETTYNEQFF
>NA|TRBJ2-7|NA|TRBV7-6
TGTGCCAGCAGCCAGTACAGAGGATCGGGCTCCTACGAGCAGTACTTC
CASSQYRGSGSYEQYF
>NA|TRBJ2-3|once|TRBV5-4
TGTGCCAGCAGCTTTGGGGAAAGCACAGATACGCAGTATTTT
CASSFGESTDTQYF
>NA|TRBJ2-7|NA|TRBV28
TGTGCCAGCAGTCTTGACGGGTCCGAGCAGTACTTC
CASSLDGSEQYF
>NA|TRBJ2-7|NA|TRBV6-1
TGTGCCAGCAGTGCAGGGGAGCACGAGCAGTACTTC
CASSAGEHEQYF
>NA|TRBJ2-1|NA|TRBV5-1
TGCGCCAGCAGCTTAAGTGTGGCTGAGCAGTTCTTC
CASSLSVAEQFF
>NA|TRBJ2-5|NA|TRBV9
TGTGCCAGCAGCGCCGTTCAAGAGACCCAGTACTTC
CASSAVQETQYF
>NA|TRBJ2-7|NA|TRBV10-1
TGCGCCAGCAGTGCCCTGGGGGACTACGAGCAGTACTTC
CASSALGDYEQYF
>NA|TRBJ1-2|once|TRBV15
TGTGCCACCAGCAGAGGTGACGATTATGGCTACACCTTC
CATSRGDDYGYTF
>NA|TRBJ2-3|NA|TRBV6-1
TGTGCCAGCAGTGACGTAGCTTTGGAAGATACGCAGTATTTT
CASSDVALEDTQYF
>NA|TRBJ2-1|NA|TRBV5-6
TGTGCCAGCAGCGCGTGGGACTCTCTGTGGTTCTTC
CASSAWDSLWFF
>TRBD2|TRBJ2-1|NA|TRBV6-6
TGTGCCATCCTAAGCGGGAGCTCCTACAATGAGCAGTTCTTC
CAILSGSSYNEQFF
>NA|TRBJ2-7|NA|TRBV9
TGTGCCAGCAGCCCCCCGAGACAGCCCTACGAGCAGTACTTC
CASSPPRQPYEQYF
>TRBD1|TRBJ1-2|NA|TRBV4-1
TGCGCCAGCAGCCAAGAGACGAGGGGGCCCGACTATGGCTACACCTTC
CASSQETRGPDYGYTF
>NA|TRBJ2-3|NA|TRBV28
TGTGCCAGCAGTTTATTTAGGCCCACAGATACGCAGTATTTT
CASSLFRPTDTQYF
>NA|TRBJ1-2|NA|TRBV28
TGTGCCAGCAATAGGGTAGAGACTAACTATGGCTACACCTTC
CASNRVETNYGYTF
>TRBD2|TRBJ2-1|NA|TRBV9
TGTGCCAGCAGCCCTTTTGCCGGGACTAGCGGGATCAATGAGCAGTTCTTC
CASSPFAGTSGINEQFF
>NA|TRBJ1-2|NA|TRBV7-9
TGTGCCAGCAGCCTCAGTGGGGAGGACTATGGCTACACCTTC
CASSLSGEDYGYTF
>TRBD2|TRBJ2-3|once|TRBV7-8
TGTGCCAGCAGCTTATCAGCGGGGAGTACAGATACGCAGTATTTT
CASSLSAGSTDTQYF
>NA|TRBJ2-7|NA|TRBV10-3
TGTGCCACTGGGATCTACTACGAGCAGTACTTC
CATGIYYEQYF
>TRBD1|TRBJ2-3|NA|TRBV18
TGTGCCAGCTCGGACAGGGAATTCAGAAGCACAGATACGCAGTATTTT
CASSDREFRSTDTQYF
>NA|TRBJ2-5|NA|TRBV29-1
TGCAGCGTTGATAAAGAGACCCAGTACTTC
CSVDKETQYF